The 28 T cell receptor beta chains presented below share a single source sample, sequenced in a study of blood T cell repertoires in COVID-19 (dated by TCRdb to about 2020). Libraries were built with the immunoSEQ multiplex PCR assay. The immuneACCESS repertoire file appears here via TCRdb, limited to in-frame rearrangements. These files lack a portion of the clones; in checked studies, under half of the deficit traces to unresolved V genes, and the cause of the others is not known. The sample contains approximately 140,000 clones, around 85% of them found a single time. The top ten hold roughly 3% of the sample. Sequencing was done on a sample of peripheral blood. The origin of the receptors is a man between 65 and 85 years old with acute or convalescent COVID-19.

The DNA of the CDR3 is TGCGCCAGCAGCCAAGATCCGGGGAGGAACACTGAAGCTTTCTTT. Encoded protein: CASSQDPGRNTEAFF. The rearrangement uses TRBV4-3 and TRBJ1-1; D not certain. Germline V gives CDR1 LGHNA, CDR2 YSLEER. This CDR3 contains 15 residues. The V end was cut by 0 bases, the J end by 1 base, with 9 bases between.

The chain couples TRBV23-1 to TRBJ1-1, with 7 bases aligning to TRBD1. TRBV23-1 is sorted into the ORF group, with uncertain function. The CDR3 consists of 15 residues. J was trimmed by 1 base and V by 2 bases; bases with no gene match: 4. CDR3 residues: CASSQDGTANTEAFF. In DNA, the CDR3 is TGCGCCAGCAGTCAAGACGGGACAGCGAACACTGAAGCTTTCTTT.

This clone showed up just a few times. The CDR3 DNA follows: TGCGCCAGCAGCCCTGACAGGGTGAACACTGAAGCTTTCTTT. It specifies CASSPDRVNTEAFF. The chain carries TRBV5-1 and TRBJ1-1; 7 bases line up with TRBD1. The CDR3 sequence is 14 residues long. V shed 4 bases, J shed 0 bases, and the junction held 3 bases outside the gene matches. Germline V gives CDR1 SGHRS, CDR2 YFSETQ.

This clone was seen once. The rearrangement uses TRBV7-6 and TRBJ2-6; 8 bases are shared with TRBD1. Germline assignment: CDR1 SGHVS and CDR2 FNYEAQ. V lost 5 bases, J lost 0 bases, and 6 bases stayed unmatched. This CDR3 spans 17 amino acids. DNA for the CDR3: TGTGCCAGCAGCCCTGGACAGGGAACCTCTGGGGCCAACGTCCTGACTTTC. Translation: CASSPGQGTSGANVLTF.

The table lists this clone with a count of one. The rearrangement links TRBV18 to TRBJ2-6; a weak D match, TRBD2 (6 bases). Germline-derived CDR1 and CDR2 are KGHSH and LQKENI. The CDR3 extends over 17 amino acids. Trimming took off 2 bases at V and 0 bases at J, with 11 bases between the two ends. The CDR3 here is CASSPGQGGSGANVLTF. The DNA of the CDR3 is TGTGCCAGCTCACCAGGCCAGGGAGGCTCTGGGGCCAACGTCCTGACTTTC.

The CDR3 spells CASSLDGQAVSGETQYF. For the CDR3, the DNA is TGTGCCAGCAGCTTAGACGGACAGGCGGTTTCAGGGGAGACCCAGTACTTC. The rearrangement joins TRBV11-2 to TRBJ2-5, with TRBD1 matching 7 bases. Germline assignment: CDR1 SGHAT and CDR2 FQNNGV. After removal of 0 bases from V and 5 bases from J, the junction contained 12 bases not matched to a gene. The CDR3 loop spans 17 amino acids.

V usage is TRBV7-2 and J usage is TRBJ2-7; 7 bases fit TRBD2. This CDR3 contains 13 residues. Losses at the gene ends were 2 bases for V and 6 bases for J; bases not matched to a gene: 4. CDR1 is SGHTA, CDR2 FQGNSA, per germline. The CDR3 coding sequence is TGTGCCAGCAGCTTAACCTCTAGCGGCGAGCAGTACTTC. Protein sequence: CASSLTSSGEQYF.

The chain employs TRBV4-3 and TRBJ2-3; TRBD1 matches 8 bases. The germline V gene has CDR1 LGHNA and CDR2 YSLEER. This CDR3 has 16 amino acids. V lost 0 bases, J lost 1 base, and 3 bases stayed unmatched. Here the CDR3 DNA reads TGCGCCAGCAGCCAAGATCCGGACAGGGGCACAGATACGCAGTATTTT. Residues: CASSQDPDRGTDTQYF.

The chain uses TRBV7-9 and TRBJ1-2; D call uncertain. There are 14 residues in the CDR3. CDR1 is SEHNR, CDR2 FQNEAQ, per germline (reference sequence). V lost 5 bases and J 0 bases, leaving 10 bases between the germline ends. CDR3 protein: CASSPEAANYGYTF. CDR3 DNA: TGTGCCAGCAGCCCAGAGGCCGCTAACTATGGCTACACCTTC.

The gene calls are TRBV4-1 and TRBJ2-7; 8 bases map to TRBD2. The germline V gene encodes CDR1 MGHRA and CDR2 YSYEKL. The CDR3 has 19 amino acids. V lost 0 bases and J lost 2; bases outside the gene matches: 15. The CDR3 bases are TGCGCCAGCAGCCAAGATGTAGAGCGGGGGCTAGCGCGCGCCTACGAGCAGTACTTC. Translated, it gives CASSQDVERGLARAYEQYF.

The rearrangement links TRBV5-4 to TRBJ2-3, with 8 nucleotides matching TRBD2. The V segment lost 0 bases and the J segment 4 bases; nucleotides outside the gene matches: 4. The germline V gene encodes CDR1 SGHNT and CDR2 YYREEE (reference sequence). The CDR3 is 15 amino acids. The CDR3 nucleotides read TGTGCCAGCAGCTTGGGGGCGGGAGGCTCAGATACGCAGTATTTT. This translates into CASSLGAGGSDTQYF.

The chain employs TRBV6-5 and TRBJ1-1; D perhaps matches TRBD1 (5 bases). Germline loops: CDR1 MNHEY, CDR2 SVGAGI. The CDR3 contains 14 residues. V was cut by 6 bases and J by 1 base, with 12 bases left in between. The CDR3 sequence: CASRAGLPNTEAFF. For the CDR3, the DNA is TGTGCCAGCAGAGCGGGACTCCCGAACACTGAAGCTTTCTTT.

J is TRBJ2-7 and V is TRBV28; TRBD1 matches at 7 bases. Germline V gives CDR1 MDHEN, CDR2 SYDVKM. Losses at the gene ends were 3 bases for V and 3 bases for J; bases not matched to a gene: 5. The length of the CDR3 is 14 residues. CDR3 amino acids: CASSFTGQNYEQYF. In DNA, the CDR3 is TGTGCCAGCAGTTTTACGGGACAGAACTACGAGCAGTACTTC.

This chain uses TRBV14 with TRBJ2-1; 14 bases are a match to TRBD2. V was pared by 0 bases and J by 4 bases, with 14 bases of the junction left unmatched. The germline gives CDR1 SGHDN, CDR2 FVKESK. CDR3 length equals 21 residues. CDR3 coding DNA: TGTGCCAGCAGCCAAGATCGGTCGGGGACTAGCGGGAGAAATGGGTACAATGAGCAGTTCTTC. This codes for CASSQDRSGTSGRNGYNEQFF.

This chain connects TRBV25-1 to TRBJ2-2; 8 bases are a match to TRBD1. The J segment lost 0 bases and the V segment lost 4 bases, leaving 7 bases of the junction unmatched. CDR3 length: 17 amino acids. In germline, CDR1 is MGHDK, CDR2 SYGVNS. CDR3 bases: TGTGCCAGCAGTGTGAACCGGGGACAGGCGAACACCGGGGAGCTGTTTTTT. Translating gives CASSVNRGQANTGELFF.

The J gene is TRBJ2-7, the V gene TRBV27, with 7 bases lining up with TRBD1. Germline lookup yields CDR1 MNHEY and CDR2 SMNVEV (reference sequence). This CDR3 has 14 amino acids. J gave up 7 bases and V 6 bases, and 12 bases lay outside the gene matches. This chain's CDR3 is CASRTGQLPGEQYF. For the CDR3, the DNA is TGTGCCAGCAGAACGGGACAGCTGCCTGGGGAGCAGTACTTC.

The J gene is TRBJ2-1, the V gene TRBV5-6, with TRBD1 identical over 9 bases. Germline V gives CDR1 SGHDT, CDR2 YYEEEE. V was pared by 0 bases and J by 7 bases, with 8 bases of the junction left unmatched. This CDR3 has 16 residues. CDR3 sequence: CASSLDGTGLMNEQFF. The CDR3 bases are TGTGCCAGCAGCTTGGACGGGACAGGGCTAATGAATGAGCAGTTCTTC.

The chain is built from TRBV11-2 and TRBJ2-7; unclear D gene. V was cut by 0 bases and J by 4 bases, with 7 bases left in between. The CDR3 extends over 13 amino acids. Looked up from germline, CDR1 is SGHAT and CDR2 is FQNNGV. The CDR3 region is CASSLERDYEQYF. The CDR3 DNA follows: TGTGCCAGCAGCTTAGAGCGTGATTACGAGCAGTACTTC. Based on the CDR3 plus reference TRBV11-2 and TRBJ2-7, the full variable domain is EAGVAQSPRYKIIEKRQSVAFWCNPISGHATLYWYQQILGQGPKLLIQFQNNGVVDDSQLPKDRFSAERLKGVDSTLKIQPAKLEDSAVYLCASSLERDYEQYFGPGTRLTVT.

The V gene is TRBV5-4, the J gene TRBJ2-1; no firm D call. Per the germline V gene, CDR1 is SGHNT and CDR2 is YYREEE (reference sequence). The CDR3 is made up of 13 amino acids. Trimming took off 2 bases at V and 5 bases at J, with 8 bases between the two ends. Here the CDR3 reads CASSFYSHNEQFF. CDR3 bases: TGTGCCAGCAGCTTTTACAGCCACAATGAGCAGTTCTTC.

Only a few counts were recorded for this clone. The chain employs TRBV7-2 and TRBJ2-2; 7 nucleotides align to TRBD2. V lost 1 base and J lost 4; bases outside the gene matches: 9. This CDR3 is 17 amino acids long. Germline lookup yields CDR1 SGHTA and CDR2 FQGNSA. CDR3 bases: TGTGCCAGCAGCTTAGAAGGCCCTAGCGGTAGCACCGGGGAGCTGTTTTTT. Its translation: CASSLEGPSGSTGELFF.

This chain links TRBV7-9 with TRBJ2-7; TRBD2 is a possible D gene (5 bases). Trimming shortened V by 5 bases and J by 0 bases, and 11 bases separated the two germline ends. Germline CDR1 reads SEHNR; CDR2 reads FQNEAQ (reference sequence). The CDR3 consists of 14 residues. The CDR3 DNA reads as TGTGCCAGCAGCCCCAGACGGGACTCCTACGAGCAGTACTTC. This sequence encodes CASSPRRDSYEQYF. The complete variable domain, with remaining parts taken from reference TRBV7-9 and TRBJ2-7, reads DTGVSQNPRHKITKRGQNVTFRCDPISEHNRLYWYRQTLGQGPEFLTYFQNEAQLEKSRLLSDRFSAERPKGSFSTLEIQRTEQGDSAMYLCASSPRRDSYEQYFGPGTRLTVT.

The sample holds a few counts of this clone. The chain has TRBV19 and TRBJ1-5; D possibly corresponds to TRBD1 (6 bases). The CDR3 runs to 20 residues. The germline CDR1 and CDR2 sequences are LNHDA and SQIVND (reference sequence). V lost 5 bases and J 2 bases, leaving 28 bases between the germline ends. CDR3 residues: CASSWATGRLVSYRNQPQHF. In DNA, the CDR3 is TGTGCCAGTAGTTGGGCAACAGGGCGGCTGGTTTCCTACCGCAATCAGCCCCAGCATTTT.

The chain combines TRBV2 with TRBJ1-2; a possible D gene is TRBD1 (5 bases). Per germline, CDR1 SNHLY and CDR2 FYNNEI. The length of the CDR3 is 13 residues. Trimming took off 3 bases at V and 8 bases at J, with 13 bases between the two ends. The CDR3 DNA reads as TGTGCCAGCAGTGATAACTCGGGGGTAGGCTACACCTTC. It encodes CASSDNSGVGYTF.

The V gene is TRBV27, the J gene TRBJ2-7; 8 positions match TRBD1. V lost 5 bases and J lost 4; bases outside the gene matches: 4. The CDR3 has 13 residues. CDR1 MNHEY and CDR2 SMNVEV come from the germline V gene (reference sequence). CDR3 coding DNA: TGTGCCAGCAGTCATCAGGGGGCGTACGAGCAGTACTTC. Protein sequence: CASSHQGAYEQYF.

This clone was observed once. The chain has TRBV28 and TRBJ1-1, with 9 bases lining up with TRBD1. Germline CDR1 MDHEN, CDR2 SYDVKM. The ends lost 7 bases at V and 4 bases at J; junction bases unmatched: 10. There are 15 residues in the CDR3. The CDR3 DNA sequence: TGTGCCAGCACCATCCTACAGGGGGCGATCACTGAAGCTTTCTTT. It yields the protein CASTILQGAITEAFF.

The chain links TRBV5-1 to TRBJ2-4; maybe TRBD2 (6 bases). From germline, CDR1 is SGHRS and CDR2 YFSETQ. V shed 1 base and J shed 7 bases, with 9 bases lying between them. CDR3 length equals 13 residues. Here the CDR3 reads CASSLSLANIQYF. The DNA for the CDR3 is TGCGCCAGCAGCTTGTCGCTAGCGAACATTCAGTACTTC.

This CDR3 reads CASSLSGVHEQFF. The CDR3, as DNA: TGTGCCAGCAGCTTATCGGGAGTACATGAGCAGTTCTTC. This chain joins TRBV7-9 and TRBJ2-1; weak D call: TRBD2 (6 bases). V lost 2 bases to trimming and J lost 8 bases, with 10 bases between them. Germline values: CDR1 SEHNR, CDR2 FQNEAQ (reference sequence). This CDR3 contains 13 residues.

This clone has a handful of counts. The V call is TRBV6-2 or TRBV6-3, the J call TRBJ2-3, with 8 bases aligning to TRBD2. V was pared by 6 bases and J by 7 bases, with 15 bases of the junction left unmatched. The germline V gene has CDR1 MNHEY and CDR2 SVGEGT. CDR3 length: 16 amino acids. CDR3 sequence reads: CASSPGWVSGSNTQYF. CDR3 nucleotides: TGTGCCAGCAGCCCCGGCTGGGTCAGCGGGAGTAATACGCAGTATTTT.